The table lists the clone carrying this T cell receptor (beta chain) with a count of one. The sample is drawn from a study of technical replicates of blood from a few donors. The V segment lost 5 bases and the J segment 5 bases; nucleotides outside the gene matches: 2. Germline CDR1 reads SGHVS; CDR2 reads FQNEAQ. This CDR3 is built from 13 residues. The table came from immunoSEQ multiplex PCR; TCRdb's copy has only in-frame clones and leaves some out. Of more than 60,000 clones in the sample, 80% to 90% were seen once. The sequencing sample was made of PBMCs. This rearrangement joins TRBV7-8 to TRBJ1-4; 7 bases map to TRBD1. This clonotype was obtained from a human donor in good health. Some clones in this sample may be carry-over from other donors' samples. The CDR3 is CASSRQGNEKLFF. DNA of the CDR3: TGTGCCAGCAGCCGACAGGGAAATGAAAAACTGTTTTTT.